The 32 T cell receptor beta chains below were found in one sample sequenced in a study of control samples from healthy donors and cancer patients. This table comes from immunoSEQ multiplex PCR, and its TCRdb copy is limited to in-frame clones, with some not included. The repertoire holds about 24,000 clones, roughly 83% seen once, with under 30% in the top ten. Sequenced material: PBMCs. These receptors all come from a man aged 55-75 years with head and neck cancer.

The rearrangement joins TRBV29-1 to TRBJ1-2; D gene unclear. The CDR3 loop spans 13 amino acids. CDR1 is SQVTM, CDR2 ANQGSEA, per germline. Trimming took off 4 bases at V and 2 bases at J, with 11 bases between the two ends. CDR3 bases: TGCAGCGTTGCAGCCCATGTAAACTATGGCTACACCTTC. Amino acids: CSVAAHVNYGYTF.

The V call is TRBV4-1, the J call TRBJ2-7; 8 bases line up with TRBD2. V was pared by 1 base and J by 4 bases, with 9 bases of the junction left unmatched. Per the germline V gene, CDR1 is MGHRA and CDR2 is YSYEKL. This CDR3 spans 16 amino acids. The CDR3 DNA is TGCGCCAGCAGCCAAGTTTGGAATAGCGGGGCTTACGAGCAGTACTTC. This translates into CASSQVWNSGAYEQYF.

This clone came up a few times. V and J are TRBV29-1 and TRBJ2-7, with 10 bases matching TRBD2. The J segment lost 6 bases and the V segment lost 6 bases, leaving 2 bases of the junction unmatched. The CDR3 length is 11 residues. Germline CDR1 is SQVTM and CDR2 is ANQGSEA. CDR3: CSVVAGGEQYF. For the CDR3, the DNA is TGCAGCGTGGTAGCGGGAGGCGAGCAGTACTTC.

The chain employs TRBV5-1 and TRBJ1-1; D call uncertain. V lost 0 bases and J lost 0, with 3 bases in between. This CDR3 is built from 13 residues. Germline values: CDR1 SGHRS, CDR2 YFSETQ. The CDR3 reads CASSLEVNTEAFF. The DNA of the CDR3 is TGCGCCAGCAGCTTGGAGGTGAACACTGAAGCTTTCTTT.

CDR3 sequence: CASSLSRDRHYEQYF. DNA for the CDR3: TGCGCCAGCAGTTTGAGCCGGGACAGACACTACGAGCAGTACTTC. The chain uses TRBV5-1 and TRBJ2-7; 7 bases are a match to TRBD1. The CDR3 loop spans 15 amino acids. Germline CDR1 SGHRS, CDR2 YFSETQ. J was trimmed by 3 bases and V by 5 bases; bases with no gene match: 11.

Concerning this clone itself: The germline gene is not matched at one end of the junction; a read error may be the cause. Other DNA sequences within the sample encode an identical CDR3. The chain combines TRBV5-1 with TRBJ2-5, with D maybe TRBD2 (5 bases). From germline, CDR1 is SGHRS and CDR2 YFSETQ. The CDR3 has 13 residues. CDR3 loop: CASSLVEGETQYF. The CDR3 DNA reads TGCGCCAGCAGCTTGGTTGAGGGAGAGACTCAGTACTTC.

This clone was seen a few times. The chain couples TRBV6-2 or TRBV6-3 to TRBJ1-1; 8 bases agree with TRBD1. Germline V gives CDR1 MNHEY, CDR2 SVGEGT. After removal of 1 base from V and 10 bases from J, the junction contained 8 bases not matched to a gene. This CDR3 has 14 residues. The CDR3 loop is CASSYFGTGRTAFF. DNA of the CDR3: TGTGCCAGCAGTTACTTCGGGACAGGACGCACAGCTTTCTTT.

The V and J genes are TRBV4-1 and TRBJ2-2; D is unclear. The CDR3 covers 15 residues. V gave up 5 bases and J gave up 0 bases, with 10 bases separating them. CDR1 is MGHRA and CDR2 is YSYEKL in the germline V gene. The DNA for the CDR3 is TGCGCCAGCAGCTCCGGGTCTGCGAACACCGGGGAGCTGTTTTTT. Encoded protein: CASSSGSANTGELFF.

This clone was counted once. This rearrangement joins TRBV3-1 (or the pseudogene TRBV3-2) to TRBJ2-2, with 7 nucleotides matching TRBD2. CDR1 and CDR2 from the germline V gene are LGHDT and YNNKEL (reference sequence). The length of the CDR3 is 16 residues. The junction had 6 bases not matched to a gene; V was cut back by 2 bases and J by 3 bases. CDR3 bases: TGTGCCAGCAGCCAAATAGCGGGCACGGACACCGGGGAGCTGTTTTTT. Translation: CASSQIAGTDTGELFF.

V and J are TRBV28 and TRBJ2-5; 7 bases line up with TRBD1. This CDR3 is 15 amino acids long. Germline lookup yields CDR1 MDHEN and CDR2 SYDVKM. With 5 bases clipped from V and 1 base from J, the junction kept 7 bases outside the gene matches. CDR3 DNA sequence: TGTGCCAGCAGTCCGAGGACAGGTGTCCAAGAGACCCAGTACTTC. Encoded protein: CASSPRTGVQETQYF.

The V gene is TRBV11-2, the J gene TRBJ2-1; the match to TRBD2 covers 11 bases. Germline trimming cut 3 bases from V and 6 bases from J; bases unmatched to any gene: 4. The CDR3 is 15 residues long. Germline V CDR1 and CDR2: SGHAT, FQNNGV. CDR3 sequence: CASSFSGGASNEQFF. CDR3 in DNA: TGTGCCAGCAGCTTTAGCGGGGGGGCCAGCAATGAGCAGTTCTTC. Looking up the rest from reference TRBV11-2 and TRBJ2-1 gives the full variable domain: EAGVAQSPRYKIIEKRQSVAFWCNPISGHATLYWYQQILGQGPKLLIQFQNNGVVDDSQLPKDRFSAERLKGVDSTLKIQPAKLEDSAVYLCASSFSGGASNEQFFGPGTRLTVL.

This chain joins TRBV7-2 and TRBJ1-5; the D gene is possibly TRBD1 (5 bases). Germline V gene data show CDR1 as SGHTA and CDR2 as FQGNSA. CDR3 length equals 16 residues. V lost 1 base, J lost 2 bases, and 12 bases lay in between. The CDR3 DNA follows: TGTGCCAGCAGCTTAGGAGGCGACAGACGCAATCAGCCCCAGCATTTT. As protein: CASSLGGDRRNQPQHF.

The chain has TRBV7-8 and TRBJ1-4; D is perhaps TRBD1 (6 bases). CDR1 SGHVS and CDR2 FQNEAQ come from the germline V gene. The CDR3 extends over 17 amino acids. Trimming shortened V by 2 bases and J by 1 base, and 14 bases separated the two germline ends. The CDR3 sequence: CASSLSRGTLTNEKLFF. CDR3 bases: TGTGCCAGCAGCTTATCCAGGGGAACCCTAACTAATGAAAAACTGTTTTTT.

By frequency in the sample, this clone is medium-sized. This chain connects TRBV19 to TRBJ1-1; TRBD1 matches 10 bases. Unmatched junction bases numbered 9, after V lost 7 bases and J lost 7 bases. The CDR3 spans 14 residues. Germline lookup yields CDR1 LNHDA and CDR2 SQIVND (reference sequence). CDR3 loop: CASITGTGAYEAFF. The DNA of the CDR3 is TGTGCCAGTATTACTGGGACAGGGGCCTATGAAGCTTTCTTT.

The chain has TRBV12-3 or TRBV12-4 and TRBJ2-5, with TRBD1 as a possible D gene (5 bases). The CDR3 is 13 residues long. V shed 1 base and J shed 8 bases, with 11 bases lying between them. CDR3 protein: CASSLEGSRTQYF. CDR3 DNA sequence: TGTGCCAGCAGTTTAGAGGGGTCCCGAACCCAGTACTTC.

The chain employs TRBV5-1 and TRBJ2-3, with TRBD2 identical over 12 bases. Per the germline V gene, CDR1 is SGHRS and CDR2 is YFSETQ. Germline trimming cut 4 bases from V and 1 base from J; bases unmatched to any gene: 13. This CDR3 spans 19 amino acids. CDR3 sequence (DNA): TGCGCCAGCAGCCCGTCTAGCGGGGGGGCCGGATTTGGCACAGATACGCAGTATTTT. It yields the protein CASSPSSGGAGFGTDTQYF.

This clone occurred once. This CDR3 reads CASSKQPGAEFADTQYF. The CDR3 DNA follows: TGCGCCAGCAGCAAGCAGCCAGGGGCAGAGTTTGCAGATACGCAGTATTTT. The chain links TRBV4-1 to TRBJ2-3; a weak D match, TRBD1 (6 bases). V was clipped by 5 bases and J by 4 bases, with 22 bases between them. Germline-derived CDR1 and CDR2 are MGHRA and YSYEKL. There are 17 residues in the CDR3.

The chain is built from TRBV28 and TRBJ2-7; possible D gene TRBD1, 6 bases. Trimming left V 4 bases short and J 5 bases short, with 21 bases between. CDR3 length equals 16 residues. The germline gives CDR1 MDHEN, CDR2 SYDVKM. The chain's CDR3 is CASSSTFGQHPDEQYF. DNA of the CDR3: TGTGCCAGCAGTTCAACCTTCGGACAGCACCCGGACGAGCAGTACTTC.

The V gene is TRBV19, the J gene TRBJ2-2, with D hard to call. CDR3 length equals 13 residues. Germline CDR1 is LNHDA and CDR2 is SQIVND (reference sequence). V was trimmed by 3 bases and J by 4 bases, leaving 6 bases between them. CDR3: CASSMGITGELFF. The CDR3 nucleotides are TGTGCCAGTAGTATGGGGATCACCGGGGAGCTGTTTTTT.

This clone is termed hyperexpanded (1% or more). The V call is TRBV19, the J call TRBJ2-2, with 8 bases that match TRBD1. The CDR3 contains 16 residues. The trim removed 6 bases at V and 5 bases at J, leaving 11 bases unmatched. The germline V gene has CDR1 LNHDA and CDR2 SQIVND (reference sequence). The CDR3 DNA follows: TGTGCCAGTAGGGCCGGACAGGGAAAAAGGACCGGGGAGCTGTTTTTT. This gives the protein CASRAGQGKRTGELFF. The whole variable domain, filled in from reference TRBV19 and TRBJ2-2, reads DGGITQSPKYLFRKEGQNVTLSCEQNLNHDAMYWYRQDPGQGLRLIYYSQIVNDFQKGDIAEGYSVSREKKESFPLTVTSAQKNPTAFYLCASRAGQGKRTGELFFGEGSRLTVL.

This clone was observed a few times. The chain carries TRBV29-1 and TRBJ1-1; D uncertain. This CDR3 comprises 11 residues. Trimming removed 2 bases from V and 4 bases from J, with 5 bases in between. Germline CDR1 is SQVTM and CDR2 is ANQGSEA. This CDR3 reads CSVEWGTEAFF. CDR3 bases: TGCAGCGTTGAATGGGGCACTGAAGCTTTCTTT.

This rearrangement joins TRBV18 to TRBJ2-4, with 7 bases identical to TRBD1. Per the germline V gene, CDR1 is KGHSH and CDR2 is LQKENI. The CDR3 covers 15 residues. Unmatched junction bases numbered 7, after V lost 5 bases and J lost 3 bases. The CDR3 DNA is TGTGCCAGCTCATCGACAGGGACGGGCAAAAACATTCAGTACTTC. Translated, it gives CASSSTGTGKNIQYF.

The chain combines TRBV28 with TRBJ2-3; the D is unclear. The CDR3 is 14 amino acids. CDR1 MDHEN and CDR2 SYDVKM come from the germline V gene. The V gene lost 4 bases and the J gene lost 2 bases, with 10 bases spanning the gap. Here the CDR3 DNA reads TGTGCCAGCAGTTGGAGAGGCCTCACAGATACGCAGTATTTT. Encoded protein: CASSWRGLTDTQYF.

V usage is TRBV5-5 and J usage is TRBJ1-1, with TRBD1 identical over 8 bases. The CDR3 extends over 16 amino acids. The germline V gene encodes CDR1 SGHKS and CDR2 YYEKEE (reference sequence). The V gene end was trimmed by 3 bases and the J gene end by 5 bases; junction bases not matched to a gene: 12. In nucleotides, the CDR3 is TGTGCCAGCAGCTCAGTGACAGGGGCGTCTCGGACTGAAGCTTTCTTT. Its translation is CASSSVTGASRTEAFF.

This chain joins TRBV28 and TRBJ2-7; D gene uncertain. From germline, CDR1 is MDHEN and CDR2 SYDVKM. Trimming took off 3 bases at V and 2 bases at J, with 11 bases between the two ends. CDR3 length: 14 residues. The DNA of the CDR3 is TGTGCCAGCAGTTTGGGGAACCGAGCCTACGAGCAGTACTTC. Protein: CASSLGNRAYEQYF.

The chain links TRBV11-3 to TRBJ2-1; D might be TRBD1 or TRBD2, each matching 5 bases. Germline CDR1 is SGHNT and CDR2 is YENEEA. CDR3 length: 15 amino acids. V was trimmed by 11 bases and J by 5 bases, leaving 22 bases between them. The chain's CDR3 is CAGRGIGLGDNEQFF. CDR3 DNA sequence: TGTGCCGGCCGGGGTATTGGGCTAGGGGACAATGAGCAGTTCTTC.

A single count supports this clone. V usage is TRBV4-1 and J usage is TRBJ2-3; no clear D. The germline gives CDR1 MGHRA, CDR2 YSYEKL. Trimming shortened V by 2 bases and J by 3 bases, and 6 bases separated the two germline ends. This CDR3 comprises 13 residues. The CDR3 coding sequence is TGCGCCAGCAGCCAAACCCCTACAGATACGCAGTATTTT. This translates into CASSQTPTDTQYF.

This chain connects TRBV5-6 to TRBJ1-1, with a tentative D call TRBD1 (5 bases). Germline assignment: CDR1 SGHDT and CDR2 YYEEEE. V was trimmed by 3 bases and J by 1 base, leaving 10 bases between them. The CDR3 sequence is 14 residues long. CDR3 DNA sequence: TGTGCCAGCAGCTCAAAAACAGGGAACACTGAAGCTTTCTTT. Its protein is CASSSKTGNTEAFF.

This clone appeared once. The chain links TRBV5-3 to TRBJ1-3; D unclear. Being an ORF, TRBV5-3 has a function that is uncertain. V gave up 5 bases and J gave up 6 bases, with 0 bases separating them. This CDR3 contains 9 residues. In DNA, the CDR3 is TGTGCCAGAAGAAACACCATATATTTT. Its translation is CARRNTIYF.

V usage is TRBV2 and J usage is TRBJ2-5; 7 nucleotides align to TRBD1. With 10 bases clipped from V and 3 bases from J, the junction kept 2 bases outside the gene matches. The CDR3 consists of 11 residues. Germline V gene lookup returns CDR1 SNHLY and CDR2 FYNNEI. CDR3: CATGTEETQYF. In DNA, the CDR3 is TGTGCCACCGGGACAGAAGAGACCCAGTACTTC.

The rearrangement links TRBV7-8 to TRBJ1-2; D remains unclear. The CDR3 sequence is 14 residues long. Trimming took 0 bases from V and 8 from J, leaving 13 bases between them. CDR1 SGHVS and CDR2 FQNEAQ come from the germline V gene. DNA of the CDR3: TGTGCCAGCAGCTTAGCGCAGACTACGGGGGGCTACACCTTC. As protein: CASSLAQTTGGYTF.

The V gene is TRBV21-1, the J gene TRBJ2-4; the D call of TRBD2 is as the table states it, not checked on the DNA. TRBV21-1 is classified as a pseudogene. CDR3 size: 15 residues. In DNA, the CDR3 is TGTGCCAGCGAGGGGAGGTGTCTAGCCAAAAACATTCAGTACTTC. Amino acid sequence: CASEGRCLAKNIQYF.